Below are 25 T cell receptor beta chains sequenced from a single sample in a study of T cell responses to AZD1222 COVID-19 vaccine. Produced via immunoSEQ multiplex PCR; TCRdb's table is partial and in-frame only. The sample holds 70,000 to 100,000 clones, around nine tenths seen once. This specimen was peripheral blood, taken 28 days after the second AZD1222 dose. The receptors originated from an adult who received the AZD1222 COVID-19 vaccine.

The chain uses TRBV5-1 and TRBJ2-5; 11 nucleotides align to TRBD1. Germline V CDR1 and CDR2: SGHRS, YFSETQ. V was pared by 0 bases and J by 9 bases, with 10 bases of the junction left unmatched. This CDR3 comprises 16 residues. CDR3 sequence: CASSLEGTGGAWAQYF. CDR3 bases: TGCGCCAGCAGCTTGGAAGGGACAGGGGGAGCTTGGGCCCAGTACTTC.

The chain combines TRBV11-2 with TRBJ2-3; 7 bases match TRBD1. The junction had 15 bases not matched to a gene; V was cut back by 5 bases and J by 4 bases. In germline, CDR1 is SGHAT, CDR2 FQNNGV. This CDR3 spans 17 amino acids. CDR3 in DNA: TGTGCCAGCAGCAAGGGACAGAACTTTGGTTTGGCAGATACGCAGTATTTT. Translation gives CASSKGQNFGLADTQYF.

This clone has just one count. The V gene is TRBV2, the J gene TRBJ2-5, with 7 bases lining up with TRBD2. The trim removed 7 bases at V and 5 bases at J, leaving 7 bases unmatched. CDR3 size: 13 residues. Germline V lookup: CDR1 SNHLY, CDR2 FYNNEI. The CDR3 protein is CASNRLAVETQYF. The CDR3 DNA reads TGTGCCAGCAATCGCCTAGCGGTCGAGACCCAGTACTTC. The full variable domain, its missing parts supplied by reference TRBV2 and TRBJ2-5, is EPEVTQTPSHQVTQMGQEVILRCVPISNHLYFYWYRQILGQKVEFLVSFYNNEISEKSEIFDDQFSVERPDGSNFTLKIRSTKLEDSAMYFCASNRLAVETQYFGPGTRLLVL.

The chain joins TRBV5-6 to TRBJ2-7; D is possibly TRBD1 (6 bases). Germline CDR1 and CDR2: SGHDT and YYEEEE. The length of the CDR3 is 12 residues. The V and J ends lost 7 bases and 3 bases respectively, with 11 bases between them. CDR3 residues: CASGRGHYEQYF. The CDR3 nucleotides are TGTGCCAGCGGCAGGGGACACTACGAGCAGTACTTC.

CDR3 nucleotides: TGCGCCAGCAGCATAGCGGGGGGGCCTCCAGATACGCAGTATTTT. It specifies CASSIAGGPPDTQYF. This sequence joins TRBV5-1 and TRBJ2-3; TRBD2 matches at 11 bases. Germline CDR1 is SGHRS and CDR2 is YFSETQ. With V trimmed by 4 bases and J by 4 bases, 5 bases remained unmatched. There are 15 residues in the CDR3.

V usage is TRBV7-2 and J usage is TRBJ1-1; weak D call: TRBD1 (6 bases). Germline V gene data show CDR1 as SGHTA and CDR2 as FQGNSA. The length of the CDR3 is 15 residues. The germline V and J ends were trimmed by 5 bases and 0 bases, with 13 bases remaining between them. This CDR3 is CASSGTGNLNTEAFF. The CDR3 nucleotides read TGTGCCAGCAGCGGCACAGGGAATCTGAACACTGAAGCTTTCTTT.

The chain uses TRBV29-1 and TRBJ1-2; 7 nucleotides align to TRBD1. V lost 5 bases and J lost 1; bases outside the gene matches: 7. Germline-derived CDR1 and CDR2 are SQVTM and ANQGSEA. This CDR3 contains 14 residues. As DNA, the CDR3 is TGCAGCGTTCCTGACAGGGAGTTTAACTATGGCTACACCTTC. Amino acids: CSVPDREFNYGYTF.

The J gene is TRBJ1-2, the V gene TRBV12-5; D remains ambiguous. Germline lookup yields CDR1 LGHNT and CDR2 FRNRAP. The ends were cut back, 5 bases at V and 8 bases at J, with 12 bases in the middle. The CDR3 is made up of 12 amino acids. CDR3 in amino acids: CASGIRGGGYTF. The CDR3 region has the DNA TGTGCTAGTGGTATCAGAGGAGGCGGCTACACCTTC.

The CDR3 reads CASSPPSSNYGYTF. The DNA for the CDR3 is TGTGCCAGCTCACCACCTTCCTCTAACTATGGCTACACCTTC. This chain links TRBV18 with TRBJ1-2, with no clear D. Trimming took off 0 bases at V and 0 bases at J, with 5 bases between the two ends. Looked up from germline, CDR1 is KGHSH and CDR2 is LQKENI. The CDR3 loop spans 14 amino acids.

This chain links TRBV28 with TRBJ1-5, with a weak D call TRBD1 (6 bases). CDR1 is MDHEN, CDR2 SYDVKM, per germline. Trimming removed 10 bases from V and 4 bases from J, with 29 bases in between. CDR3 length: 18 amino acids. CDR3 in DNA: TGTGCCACCAGAGATCTCAGTGGACAGCATGGACTAAATCAGCCCCAGCATTTT. Amino acids: CATRDLSGQHGLNQPQHF.

For the CDR3, the DNA is TGTGCCAGCAGCTTGGAACTAGCGGGGCTAGAGACCCAGTACTTC. This translates into CASSLELAGLETQYF. V and J are TRBV5-4 and TRBJ2-5, with 10 bases aligning to TRBD2. The CDR3 has 15 residues. With 0 bases clipped from V and 4 bases from J, the junction kept 3 bases outside the gene matches. The V gene's germline CDR1 is SGHNT and CDR2 YYREEE (reference sequence).

V gene TRBV29-1 combines with J gene TRBJ2-7; 13 nucleotides agree with TRBD2. The trim removed 6 bases at V and 4 bases at J, leaving 3 bases unmatched. The CDR3 has 13 residues. Germline V gene lookup returns CDR1 SQVTM and CDR2 ANQGSEA. CDR3 coding DNA: TGCAGCGTCACTAGCGGGGGGGCGTACGAGCAGTACTTC. It codes for CSVTSGGAYEQYF.

V is TRBV7-8 and J is TRBJ1-5, with a tentative D call TRBD1 (6 bases). CDR3 length: 18 amino acids. Trimming stripped 5 bases from V and 1 base from J, with 21 bases between. Germline V gene sequence: CDR1 SGHVS, CDR2 FQNEAQ. The CDR3 here is CASSPTGGAGGSNQPQHF. The CDR3 DNA reads as TGTGCCAGCAGCCCCACTGGGGGGGCGGGCGGGAGCAATCAGCCCCAGCATTTT.

This clone was found once. The gene calls are TRBV7-3 and TRBJ2-3; no clear D. The V end was cut by 0 bases, the J end by 6 bases, with 13 bases between. This CDR3 has 15 residues. Germline assignment: CDR1 SGHTA and CDR2 FQGTGA. CDR3 sequence (DNA): TGTGCCAGCAGCTTAACCGTCACGTCGCCGGATACGCAGTATTTT. The encoded protein is CASSLTVTSPDTQYF.

The rearrangement joins TRBV27 to TRBJ1-1; D perhaps matches TRBD1 (5 bases). Trimming took 7 bases from V and 3 from J, leaving 18 bases between them. Germline CDR1 is MNHEY and CDR2 is SMNVEV (reference sequence). The CDR3 sequence is 15 residues long. The CDR3 region has the DNA TGTGCCAGCACACCCCAGGGATCTATCCACACTGAAGCTTTCTTT. Translating it yields CASTPQGSIHTEAFF.

The chain recombines TRBV5-1 with TRBJ1-2; D call uncertain. CDR1 and CDR2 (germline): SGHRS, YFSETQ. This CDR3 spans 14 amino acids. The V and J ends lost 0 bases and 3 bases respectively, with 9 bases between them. The CDR3 DNA reads as TGCGCCAGCAGCTTGGCGGACGGGGACTATGGCTACACCTTC. It codes for CASSLADGDYGYTF.

The chain couples TRBV2 to TRBJ1-1; D gene ambiguous. The ends were cut back, 7 bases at V and 0 bases at J, with 9 bases in the middle. CDR3 size: 13 residues. CDR1 and CDR2 from the germline V gene are SNHLY and FYNNEI. Here the CDR3 reads CASTTHMNTEAFF. CDR3 DNA: TGTGCCAGCACAACGCACATGAACACTGAAGCTTTCTTT.

The chain employs TRBV29-1 and TRBJ2-7; 8 bases line up with TRBD1. The V gene end was trimmed by 5 bases and the J gene end by 4 bases; junction bases not matched to a gene: 7. The germline gives CDR1 SQVTM, CDR2 ANQGSEA. The CDR3 contains 13 residues. The CDR3 protein is CSVTGGSGYEQYF. The CDR3 DNA follows: TGCAGCGTTACAGGGGGATCAGGATACGAGCAGTACTTC.

J is TRBJ1-2 and V is TRBV7-9; 9 nucleotides line up with TRBD1. Germline-derived CDR1 and CDR2 are SEHNR and FQNEAQ (reference sequence). V trimming: 5 bases; J trimming: 3 bases; junction bases outside the gene matches: 7. The CDR3 consists of 15 residues. CDR3 in amino acids: CASSRGDREYYGYTF. CDR3 in DNA: TGTGCCAGCAGCAGGGGGGACAGGGAATACTATGGCTACACCTTC. The full variable domain, in which reference TRBV7-9 and TRBJ1-2 provide the parts outside the CDR3, is DTGVSQNPRHKITKRGQNVTFRCDPISEHNRLYWYRQTLGQGPEFLTYFQNEAQLEKSRLLSDRFSAERPKGSFSTLEIQRTEQGDSAMYLCASSRGDREYYGYTFGSGTRLTVV.

A single count supports this clone. The rearrangement links TRBV6-1 to TRBJ1-1; 7 bases are a match to TRBD1. CDR3 length: 14 amino acids. V was clipped by 0 bases and J by 6 bases; unmatched bases: 4. The germline V gene encodes CDR1 MNHNS and CDR2 SASEGT. The DNA of the CDR3 is TGTGCCAGCAGTGAAGCCGGCGGGACAGCTGAAGCTTTCTTT. Protein sequence: CASSEAGGTAEAFF.

This CDR3 reads CASSDGVAGGRSTDTQYF. The CDR3 DNA sequence: TGTGCCAGCAGTGACGGGGTAGCGGGGGGGCGTAGCACAGATACGCAGTATTTT. V is TRBV2 and J is TRBJ2-3; 11 nucleotides align to TRBD2. CDR1 SNHLY and CDR2 FYNNEI come from the germline V gene. This CDR3 region has 18 residues. The V segment lost 3 bases and the J segment 0 bases; nucleotides outside the gene matches: 8.

The chain joins TRBV7-8 to TRBJ2-5; 12 bases agree with TRBD2. Germline V gene sequence: CDR1 SGHVS, CDR2 FQNEAQ. This CDR3 is built from 17 residues. V lost 5 bases to trimming and J lost 2 bases; unmatched junction nucleotides: 9. CDR3 DNA sequence: TGTGCCAGCAGCCACCCGGGACTAGCGGGTCCTCAAGAGACCCAGTACTTC. It translates to CASSHPGLAGPQETQYF.

The J gene is TRBJ2-7, the V gene TRBV5-1; D is unresolved. The CDR3 spans 9 residues. CDR1 and CDR2 from the germline V gene are SGHRS and YFSETQ. The CDR3, as DNA: TGCACCGCGATGGCCGAGCAGTACTTC. It encodes CTAMAEQYF.

The CDR3 DNA reads as TGTGCCAGTAGCTCAGGGGGCCGGACTGAAGCTTTCTTT. Translated, it gives CASSSGGRTEAFF. This rearrangement joins TRBV19 to TRBJ1-1; TRBD1 matches 8 bases. CDR3 length: 13 residues. Germline values: CDR1 LNHDA, CDR2 SQIVND (reference sequence). V shed 6 bases and J 5 bases; nucleotides not matched to a gene: 5.

The chain couples TRBV28 to TRBJ1-1, with a weak D call TRBD1 (5 bases). Germline V gene sequence: CDR1 MDHEN, CDR2 SYDVKM. The CDR3 totals 14 residues. Trimming took off 4 bases at V and 6 bases at J, with 15 bases between the two ends. Here the CDR3 reads CASSYPPGEAEAFF. CDR3 in DNA: TGTGCCAGCAGTTACCCTCCGGGGGAGGCTGAAGCTTTCTTT.